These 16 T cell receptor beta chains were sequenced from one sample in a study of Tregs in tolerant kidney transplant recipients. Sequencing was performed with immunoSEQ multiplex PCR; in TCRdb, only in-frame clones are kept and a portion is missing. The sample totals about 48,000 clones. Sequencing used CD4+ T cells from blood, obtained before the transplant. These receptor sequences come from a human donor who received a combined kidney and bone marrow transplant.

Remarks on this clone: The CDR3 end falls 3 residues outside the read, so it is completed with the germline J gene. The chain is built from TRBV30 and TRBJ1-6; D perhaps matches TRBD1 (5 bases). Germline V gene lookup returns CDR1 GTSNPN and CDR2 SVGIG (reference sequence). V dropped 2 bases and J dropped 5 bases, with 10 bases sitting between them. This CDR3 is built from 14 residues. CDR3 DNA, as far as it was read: TGTGCCTGGAGTCGGGACTTACATAATTCACCC. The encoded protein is CAWSRDLHNSP. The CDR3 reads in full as CAWSRDLHNSPLHF. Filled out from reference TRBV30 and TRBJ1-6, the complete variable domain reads SQTIHQWPATLVQPVGSPLSLECTVEGTSNPNLYWYRQAAGRGLQLLFYSVGIGQISSEVPQNLSASRPQDRQFILSSKKLLLSDSGFYLCAWSRDLHNSPLHFGNGTRLTVT.

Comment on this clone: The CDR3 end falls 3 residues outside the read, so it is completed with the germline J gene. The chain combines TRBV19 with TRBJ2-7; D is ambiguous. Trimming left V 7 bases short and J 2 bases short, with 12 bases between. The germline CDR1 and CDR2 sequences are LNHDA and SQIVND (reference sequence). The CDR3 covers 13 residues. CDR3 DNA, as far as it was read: TGTGCCAGTACCCCTGACACCGCCTACGAG. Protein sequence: CASTPDTAYE. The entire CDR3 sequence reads CASTPDTAYEQYF.

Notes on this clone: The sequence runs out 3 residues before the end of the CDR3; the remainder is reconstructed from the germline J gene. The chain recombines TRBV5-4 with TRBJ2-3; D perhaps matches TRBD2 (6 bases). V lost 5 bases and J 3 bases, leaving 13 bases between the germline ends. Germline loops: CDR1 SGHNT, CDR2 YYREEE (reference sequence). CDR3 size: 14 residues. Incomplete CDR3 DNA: TGTGCCAGCAGGAGAGGAGGGCCGACAGATACG. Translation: CASRRGGPTDT. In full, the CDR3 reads CASRRGGPTDTQYF.

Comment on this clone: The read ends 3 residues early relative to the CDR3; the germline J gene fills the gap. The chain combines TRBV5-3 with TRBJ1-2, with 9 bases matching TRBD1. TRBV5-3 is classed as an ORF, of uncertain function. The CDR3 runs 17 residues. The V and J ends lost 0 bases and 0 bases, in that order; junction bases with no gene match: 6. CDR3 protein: CARSLVGTGLANYGYTF. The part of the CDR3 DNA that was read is TGTGCCAGAAGCTTGGTTGGGACAGGGCTTGCTAACTATGGC.

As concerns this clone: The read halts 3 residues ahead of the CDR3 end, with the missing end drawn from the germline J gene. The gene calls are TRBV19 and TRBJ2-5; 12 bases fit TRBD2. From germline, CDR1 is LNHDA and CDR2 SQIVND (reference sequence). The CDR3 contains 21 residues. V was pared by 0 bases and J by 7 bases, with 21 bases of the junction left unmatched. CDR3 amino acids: CASSIDPRTSGRRGGYGTQYF. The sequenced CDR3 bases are TGTGCCAGTAGTATAGATCCTAGAACTAGCGGGAGGCGGGGGGGATATGGGACC. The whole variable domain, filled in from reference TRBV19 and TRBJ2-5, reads DGGITQSPKYLFRKEGQNVTLSCEQNLNHDAMYWYRQDPGQGLRLIYYSQIVNDFQKGDIAEGYSVSREKKESFPLTVTSAQKNPTAFYLCASSIDPRTSGRRGGYGTQYFGPGTRLLVL.

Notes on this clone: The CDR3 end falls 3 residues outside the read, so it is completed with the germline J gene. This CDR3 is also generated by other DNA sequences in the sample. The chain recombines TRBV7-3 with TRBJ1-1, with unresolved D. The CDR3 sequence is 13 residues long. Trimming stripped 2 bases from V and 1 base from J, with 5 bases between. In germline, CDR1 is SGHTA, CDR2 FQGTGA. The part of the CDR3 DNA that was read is TGTGCCAGCAGCTTATCCGGGAACACTGAA. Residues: CASSLSGNTE. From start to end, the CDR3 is CASSLSGNTEAFF.

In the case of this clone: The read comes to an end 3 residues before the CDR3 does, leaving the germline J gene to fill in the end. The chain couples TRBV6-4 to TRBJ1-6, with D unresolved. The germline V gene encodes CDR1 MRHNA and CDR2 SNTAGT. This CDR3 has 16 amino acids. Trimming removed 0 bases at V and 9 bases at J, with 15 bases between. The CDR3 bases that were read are TGTGCCAGCAGTGACTCCTGGCGGGGTATCGGTTCACCC. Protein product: CASSDSWRGIGSP. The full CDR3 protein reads CASSDSWRGIGSPLHF.

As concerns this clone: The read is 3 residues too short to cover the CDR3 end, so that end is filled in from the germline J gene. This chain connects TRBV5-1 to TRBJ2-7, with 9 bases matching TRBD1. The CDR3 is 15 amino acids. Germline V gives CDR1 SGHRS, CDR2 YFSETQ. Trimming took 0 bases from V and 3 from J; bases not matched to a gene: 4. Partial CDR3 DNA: TGCGCCAGCAGCTTGGAGTCGGGACAGGGCTACGAG. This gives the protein CASSLESGQGYE. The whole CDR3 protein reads CASSLESGQGYEQYF.

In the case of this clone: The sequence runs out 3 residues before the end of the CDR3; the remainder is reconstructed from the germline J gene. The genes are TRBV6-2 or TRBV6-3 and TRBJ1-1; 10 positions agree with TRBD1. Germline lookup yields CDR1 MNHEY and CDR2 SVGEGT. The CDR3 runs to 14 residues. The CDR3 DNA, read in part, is TGTGCCAGCAATCAACCCGGGACAGGGGTCGTA. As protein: CASNQPGTGVV. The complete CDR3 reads CASNQPGTGVVAFF.

The covered CDR3 bases are TGCGCCAGCAGCTTGGAGGGCAGGGCCCCAGATACG. Protein product: CASSLEGRAPDT. In full, the CDR3 reads CASSLEGRAPDTQYF. The chain joins TRBV5-1 to TRBJ2-3; weak D call: TRBD1 (5 bases). Read coverage stops 3 residues before the CDR3 terminus; the germline J gene supplies the remainder. Germline lookup yields CDR1 SGHRS and CDR2 YFSETQ. This CDR3 has 15 residues. With 0 bases removed from V and 4 bases from J, the gap between germline ends came to 12 bases.

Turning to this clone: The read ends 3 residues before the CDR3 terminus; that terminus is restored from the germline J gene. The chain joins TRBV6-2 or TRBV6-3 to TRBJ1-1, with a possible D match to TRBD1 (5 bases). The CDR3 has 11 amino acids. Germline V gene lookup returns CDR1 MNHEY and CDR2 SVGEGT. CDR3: CASSRRGTAFF. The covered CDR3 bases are TGTGCCAGCAGTCGAAGGGGAACA.

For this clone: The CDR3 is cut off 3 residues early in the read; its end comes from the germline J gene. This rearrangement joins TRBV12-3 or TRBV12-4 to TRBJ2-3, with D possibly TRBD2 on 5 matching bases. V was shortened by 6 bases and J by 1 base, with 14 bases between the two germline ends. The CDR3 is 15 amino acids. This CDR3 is CASSQRAHRTDTQYF. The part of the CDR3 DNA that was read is TGTGCCAGCAGCCAGAGGGCACACCGCACAGATACG.

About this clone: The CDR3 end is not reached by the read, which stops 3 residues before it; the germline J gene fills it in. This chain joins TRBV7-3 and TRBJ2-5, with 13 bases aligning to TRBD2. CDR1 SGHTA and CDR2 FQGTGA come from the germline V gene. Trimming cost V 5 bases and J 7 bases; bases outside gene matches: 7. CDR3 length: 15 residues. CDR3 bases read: TGTGCCAGCAGCCGGACTAGCGGGAGTTGGGGGACC. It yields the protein CASSRTSGSWGT. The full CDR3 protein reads CASSRTSGSWGTQYF.

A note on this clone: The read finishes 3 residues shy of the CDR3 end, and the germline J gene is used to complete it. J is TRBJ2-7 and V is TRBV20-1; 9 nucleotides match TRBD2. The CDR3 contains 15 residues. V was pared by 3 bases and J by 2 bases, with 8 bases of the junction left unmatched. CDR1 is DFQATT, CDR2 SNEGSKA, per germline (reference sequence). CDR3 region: CSARQTSGLTYEQYF. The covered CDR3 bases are TGCAGTGCTAGGCAGACTAGCGGCCTCACCTACGAG.

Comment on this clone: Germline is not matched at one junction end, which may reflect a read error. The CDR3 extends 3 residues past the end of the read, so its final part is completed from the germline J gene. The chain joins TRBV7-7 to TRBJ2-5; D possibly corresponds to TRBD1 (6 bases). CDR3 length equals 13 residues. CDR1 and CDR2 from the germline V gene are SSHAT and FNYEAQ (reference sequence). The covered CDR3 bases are TGTGCTAGCAGCTTAGGACAGCAAGAGACC. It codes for CASSLGQQET. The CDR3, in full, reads CASSLGQQETQYF. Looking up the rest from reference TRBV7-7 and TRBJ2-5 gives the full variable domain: GAGVSQSPRYKVTKRGQDVTLRCDPISSHATLYWYQQALGQGPEFLTYFNYEAQPDKSGLPSDRFSAERPEGSISTLTIQRTEQRDSAMYRCASSLGQQETQYFGPGTRLLVL.

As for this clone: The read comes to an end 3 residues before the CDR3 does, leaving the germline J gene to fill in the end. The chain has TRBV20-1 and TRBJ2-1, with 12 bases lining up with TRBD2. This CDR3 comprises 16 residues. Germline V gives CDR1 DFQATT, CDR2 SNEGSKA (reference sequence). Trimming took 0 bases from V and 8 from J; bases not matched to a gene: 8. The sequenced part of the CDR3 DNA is TGCAGTGCTAGAGATGGTGGGACTAGCGGGTGGTATGAG. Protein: CSARDGGTSGWYE. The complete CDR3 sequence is CSARDGGTSGWYEQFF.